This T cell receptor beta chain is drawn from a study of T cells expressing NK-cell markers. Across the whole study: The study sequenced eight donors, seven HCMV-seropositive and one seronegative.

With regard to this clonotype: Its cognate antigen is unknown.

Findings and caveats of the study: More than 5 donors showed dominant NKG2C+ clonotypes comprising roughly 1.0-7.0% of their CD8+ T cells. Also leading the CD3+CD56-NKG2C+ fraction in a handful of donors were these clonotypes.

TCRdb re-called the 5' RACE reads and gives one entry per CDR3 protein, without DNA. The sample totals roughly 3,000 distinct CDR3 sequences. This CDR3 contains 17 residues. Looked up from germline, CDR1 is DFQATT and CDR2 is SNEGSKA (reference sequence). The receptor's source is a woman between 18 and 29 years old in good health. The chain uses TRBV20-1 and TRBJ2-2; the TCRdb D gene call, TRBD2, has no DNA to confirm it. Sequenced material: blood T cells: a sorted CD56 or NKG2C T cell subset, CD4+ or CD8+ T cells, or bulk PBMC T cells (not recorded which). CDR3 protein: CSARDLRTSGSSGELFF.